This TCR beta chain is drawn from a study of T cell responses to AZD1222 COVID-19 vaccine. CDR1 and CDR2 (germline): LNHDA, SQIVND (reference sequence). Trimming took 7 bases from V and 2 from J, leaving 5 bases between them. This CDR3 has 12 residues. Second doses at about 4 or about 12 weeks were pooled. Broader study findings: Most donors were white British and more were female, and clonal diversity was possibly underestimated.

To note about this clone: Its target is not known.

Only in-frame clones appear in the TCRdb table, and some are missing; sequencing was by immunoSEQ multiplex PCR. The data contain 180,000 or so clones, 80% to 95% of them singletons. This sequence was found in an adult who received the AZD1222 COVID-19 vaccine. V is TRBV19 and J is TRBJ1-4; D remains unclear. The source was peripheral blood, collected 28 days after the second AZD1222 dose. CDR3 protein: CASIGTNEKLFF. In DNA, the CDR3 is TGTGCCAGTATTGGGACTAATGAAAAACTGTTTTTT.